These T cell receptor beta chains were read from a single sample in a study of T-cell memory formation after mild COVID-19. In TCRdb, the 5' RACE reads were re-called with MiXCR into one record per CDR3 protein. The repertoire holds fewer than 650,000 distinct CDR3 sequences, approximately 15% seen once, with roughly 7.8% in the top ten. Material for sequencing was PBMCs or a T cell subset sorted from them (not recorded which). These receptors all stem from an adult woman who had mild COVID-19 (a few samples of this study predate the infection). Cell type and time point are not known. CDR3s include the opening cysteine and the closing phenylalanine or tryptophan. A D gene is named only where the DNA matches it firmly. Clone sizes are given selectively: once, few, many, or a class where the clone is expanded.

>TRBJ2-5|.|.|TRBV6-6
TGTGCCAGCAGTGAAGGTGGAGGGAGGCCCCAAGAGACCCAGTACTTC
CASSEGGGRPQETQYF
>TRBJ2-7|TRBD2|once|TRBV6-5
TGTGCCAGCAGCGGGACTAGCGGGTACGAGCAGTACTTC
CASSGTSGYEQYF
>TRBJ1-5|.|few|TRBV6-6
TGTGCCAGCAGTTGGCGGTTATACAGGGACCGGGGGAATCAGCCCCAGCATTTT
CASSWRLYRDRGNQPQHF
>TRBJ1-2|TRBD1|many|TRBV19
TGTGCCAGTAGACCAGGGGGCTCATATGGCTACACCTTC
CASRPGGSYGYTF
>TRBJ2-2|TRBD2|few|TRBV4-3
TGCGCCAGCAGCCAACCCCAAGCGGGAGATTTCGGGGAGCTGTTTTTT
CASSQPQAGDFGELFF
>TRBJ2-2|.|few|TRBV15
TGTGCCACCAGCAGACGGGCAGGGGCCACCGGGGAGCTGTTTTTT
CATSRRAGATGELFF
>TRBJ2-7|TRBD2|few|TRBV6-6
TGTGCCAGCAGTTACGACCTAGCGGGAGGCGAGCAGTACTTC
CASSYDLAGGEQYF
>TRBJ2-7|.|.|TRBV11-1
TGTGCCAGCAGCCGATCTCACTACGAGCAGTACTTC
CASSRSHYEQYF
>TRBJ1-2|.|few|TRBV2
TGTGCCAGCAGTACCCACTGGGGCTACACCTTC
CASSTHWGYTF
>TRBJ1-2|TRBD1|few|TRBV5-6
TGTGCCAGCAGCTTTCGGACAGGCGGACATGGCTACACCTTC
CASSFRTGGHGYTF
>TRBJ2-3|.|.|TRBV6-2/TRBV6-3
TGTGCCAGCAGTTTAAAGGTGATAGGTCCCAAAGTCTTT
CASSLKVIGPKVF
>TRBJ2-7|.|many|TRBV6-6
TGTGCCAGCAGTTACTCGGACAGAGGCTACGAGCAGTACTTC
CASSYSDRGYEQYF
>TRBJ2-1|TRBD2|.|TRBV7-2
TGTGCCAGCAGCCTATTACGACCGGGACTAGCTACGAAGAATGAGCAGTTCTTC
CASSLLRPGLATKNEQFF
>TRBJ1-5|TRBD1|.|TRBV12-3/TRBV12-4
TGTGCCAGCAGGATTGGGACAGGGGGAATGGAGCCCCAGCATTTT
CASRIGTGGMEPQHF
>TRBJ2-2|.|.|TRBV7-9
TGTGCCAGCAGCTCGAGGGCACGGCCGAACACCGGGGAGCTGTTTTTT
CASSSRARPNTGELFF
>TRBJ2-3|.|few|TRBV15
TGTGCCACCAGCAGAGCCGGCCCCTGGCAGCTCGGCACAGATACGCAGTATTTT
CATSRAGPWQLGTDTQYF
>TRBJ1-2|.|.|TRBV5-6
TGTGCCAGCAGCTTGGACAAGGGCCATGGCTACACCTTC
CASSLDKGHGYTF
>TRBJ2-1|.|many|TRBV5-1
TGTGCCAGCAGCTTAGACGGGAGCTCCTACAATGAGCAGTTCTTC
CASSLDGSSYNEQFF
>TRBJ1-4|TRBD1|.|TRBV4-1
TGCGCCAGCAGCCATCCTCAGGACAGGGGCGATGAAAAACTGTTTTTT
CASSHPQDRGDEKLFF
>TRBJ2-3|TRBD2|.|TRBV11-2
TGTGCCAGCAGCTTAGTGGTAGCGGGGGGCGGATATACGCAGTATTTT
CASSLVVAGGGYTQYF
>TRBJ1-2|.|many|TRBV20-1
TGCAGTGCTGGGGACGGGAGCTTTGGCTACACCTTC
CSAGDGSFGYTF
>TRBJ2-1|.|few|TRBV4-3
TGCGCCAGCAGCCCTGGACGATTATACGACAATGAGCAGTTCTTC
CASSPGRLYDNEQFF
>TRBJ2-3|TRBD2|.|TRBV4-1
TGCGCCAGCAGCCAAGAAAATAGGCCAGCGGGGTGGGAAGATACGCAGTATTTT
CASSQENRPAGWEDTQYF
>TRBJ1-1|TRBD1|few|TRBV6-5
TGTGCCAGCAGTTACTCGGCAGGGGGGAAGGTGAACACTGAAGCTTTCTTT
CASSYSAGGKVNTEAFF
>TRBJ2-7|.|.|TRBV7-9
TGTGCCAGCAGCTTAATGGGGGGCTCCTACGAGCAGTACTTC
CASSLMGGSYEQYF
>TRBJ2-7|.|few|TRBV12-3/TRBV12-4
TGTGCCAGCAGTCCCCCGACAGGTTCCACCTACGAGCAGTACTTC
CASSPPTGSTYEQYF
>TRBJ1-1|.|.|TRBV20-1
TGCAGCTCCCGGGGGGGTAGGACTGAAGCTTTCTTT
CSSRGGRTEAFF
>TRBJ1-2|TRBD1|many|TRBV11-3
TGTGCCAGCAGACGTTCACAGGGGGGGAACTATGGCTACACCTTC
CASRRSQGGNYGYTF
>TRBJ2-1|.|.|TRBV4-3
TGCGCCAGCAGCCAAGAGGTCGGATCGAATGAGCAGTTCTTC
CASSQEVGSNEQFF
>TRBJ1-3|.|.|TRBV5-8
TGTGCCAGCAGCTTGGTGCGGAAGATTGAGCGGGATGGAAACACCATATATTTT
CASSLVRKIERDGNTIYF
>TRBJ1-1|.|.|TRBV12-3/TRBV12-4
TGTGCCAGCAGGAAAGGGGTGGGGAACACTGAAGCTTTCTTT
CASRKGVGNTEAFF
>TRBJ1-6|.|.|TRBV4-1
TGCGCCAGCAGCCAAGAGGCATCGAGGGTGTCACCCCTCCACTTT
CASSQEASRVSPLHF
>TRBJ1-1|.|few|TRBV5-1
TGCGCCAGCAGCTTGCCCCGGACCAAACCACGGCGGAACACTGAAGCTTTCTTT
CASSLPRTKPRRNTEAFF
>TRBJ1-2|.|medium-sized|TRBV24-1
TGTGCCACCAGTACTACCGGCACCGCGGCCTATGGCTACACCTTC
CATSTTGTAAYGYTF
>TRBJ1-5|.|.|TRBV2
TGTGCCAGCAGTGACAGGGGAGGTCAGCCCCAGCATTTT
CASSDRGGQPQHF
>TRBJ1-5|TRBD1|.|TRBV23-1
TGCGCCAGCAGTCGAAGAGACAGGGATTATAGCAATCAGCCCCAGCATTTT
CASSRRDRDYSNQPQHF
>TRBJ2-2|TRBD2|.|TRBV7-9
TGTGCCAGCAGTTCGACTAGCGGTACAAACACCGGGGAGCTGTTTTTT
CASSSTSGTNTGELFF
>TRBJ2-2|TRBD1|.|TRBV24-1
TGTGCCACCAGTGATTTGACAGGGGCGAACACCGGGGAGCTGTTTTTT
CATSDLTGANTGELFF
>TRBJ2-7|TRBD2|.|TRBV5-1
TGCGCCAGCAGCTTGGCTGCTAGCGGAGCCTACGAGCAGTACTTC
CASSLAASGAYEQYF
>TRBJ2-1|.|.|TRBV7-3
TGTGCCAGCAGCCCGGGACTGGTGGGGCTGCACTTC
CASSPGLVGLHF
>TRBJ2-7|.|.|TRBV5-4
TGTGCCAGCAGCTTGGGGGGATCATCTGGCGAGCAGTACTTC
CASSLGGSSGEQYF
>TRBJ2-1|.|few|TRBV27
TGTGCCAGCAGTCCAGCGGACTCCTACAATGAGCAGTTCTTC
CASSPADSYNEQFF
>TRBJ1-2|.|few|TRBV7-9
TGTGCCAGCAGCTTAGGGGGGTCAGCAGATTTCTATGGCTACACCTTC
CASSLGGSADFYGYTF
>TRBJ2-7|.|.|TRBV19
TGTGCCAGTAGTATAGTACAGGGAACATACGAGCAGTACTTC
CASSIVQGTYEQYF
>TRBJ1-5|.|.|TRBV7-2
TGTGCCAGCAGCGCCGACAGGAATAATCAGCCCCAGCATTTT
CASSADRNNQPQHF
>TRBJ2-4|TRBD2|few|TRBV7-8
TGTGCCAGCAGCGCAGAGGGGGGTAGCGGGGGGAAAAACATTCAGTACTTC
CASSAEGGSGGKNIQYF
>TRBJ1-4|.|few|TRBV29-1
TGCAGCGCCGCGACCCGAGGCCAAAGTGAAAAACTGTTTTTT
CSAATRGQSEKLFF
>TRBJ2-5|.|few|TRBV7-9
TGTGCCAGCAGCTCTGGACTGAAAGAGACCCAGTACTTC
CASSSGLKETQYF
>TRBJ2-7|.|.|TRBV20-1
TGCAGTGCTAGCAGGGCCCACGAGCAGTACTTC
CSASRAHEQYF